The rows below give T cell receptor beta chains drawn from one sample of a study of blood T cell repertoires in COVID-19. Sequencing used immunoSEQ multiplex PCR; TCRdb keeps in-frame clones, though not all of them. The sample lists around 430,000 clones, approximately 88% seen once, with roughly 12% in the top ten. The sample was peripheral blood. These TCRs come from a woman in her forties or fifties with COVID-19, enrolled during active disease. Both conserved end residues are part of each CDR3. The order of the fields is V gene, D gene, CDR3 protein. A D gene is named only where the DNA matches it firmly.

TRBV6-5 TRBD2 CASSYSISGGINEQFF
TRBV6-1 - CASSEAGAGRSGETQYF
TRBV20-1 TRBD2 CSASGRGTYEQYF
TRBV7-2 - CASRAGRVGYTF
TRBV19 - CASSMTDPADEQYF
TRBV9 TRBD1 CASSALTGTYGYTF
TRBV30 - CAWSAQGNTEAFF
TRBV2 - CASSEDSGTEAFF
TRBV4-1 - CASSYAAGRTDTQYF
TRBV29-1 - CSVSGFYEQYF
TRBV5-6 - CASSLAPGDRETQYF
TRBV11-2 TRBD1 CASSLPGQGTYEQYF
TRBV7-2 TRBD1 CASSLSGRGNIQYF
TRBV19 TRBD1 CASSTDRDSGNTIYF
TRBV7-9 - CASLEGGLQGTEAFF
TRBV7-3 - CASGLSTGFSGANVLTF
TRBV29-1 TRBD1 CSGSYRGDTEAFF
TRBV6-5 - CASTRRTEYEQYF
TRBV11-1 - CASSLGHPANSPLHF
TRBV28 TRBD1 CASSPTGYSYEQYF
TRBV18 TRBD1 CASSSSHQPGQGRGYEQYF
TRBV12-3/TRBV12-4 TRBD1 CASRYGDSPGYTF
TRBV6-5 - CASTLRTSYGYTF
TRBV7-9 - CASSLLAYNEQFF
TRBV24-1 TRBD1 CATEARSGTGRIDEQFF
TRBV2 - CASSEGGGARQPQHF
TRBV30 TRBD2 CAWSAGGWGYNEQFF
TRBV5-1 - CASSLRAGMSSYNEQFF
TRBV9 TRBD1 CASSQGTVLAEAFF
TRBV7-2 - CASSSGYYNEQFF
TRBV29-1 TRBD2 CSVEVGSSGGYYNEQFF
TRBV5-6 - CASSLVTSTEAFF
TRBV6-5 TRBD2 CASRRGGDETQYF
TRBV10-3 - CAIREGLGVGYTF
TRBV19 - CASSIGFMNTEAFF
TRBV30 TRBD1 CAFDRAYEQYF
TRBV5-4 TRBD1 CASSLGDRAKANYGYTF
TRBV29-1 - CSVERRSEDTDTQYF
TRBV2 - CASRFGQTSYNEQFF
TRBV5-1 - CASSFGPMGDTEAFF
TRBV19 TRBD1 CASTPGQRPYGYTF
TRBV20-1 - CSASRSRYNEQFF
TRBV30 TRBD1 CAWSEGQGIYEQYF
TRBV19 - CASSSWNQEDYGYTF
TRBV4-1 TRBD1 CASSPGQGPSYEQYF
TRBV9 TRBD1 CASSAGGSASPLHF
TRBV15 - CATSRDRGYEQYF
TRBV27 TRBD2 CASIPLAGFPQYF
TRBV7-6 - CASSAENTEAFF
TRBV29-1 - CSVGRGRFGDTQYF
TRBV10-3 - CAISESYKGENDGYTF
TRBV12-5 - CASGLVSFREQFF
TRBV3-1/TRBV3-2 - CASSHPSNPIFNEQFF
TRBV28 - CASSSDRVYGYTF